This T cell receptor beta chain was sequenced during a study of T cells after yellow fever vaccination. TCRdb called the 5' RACE reads again in MiXCR, with one record for every CDR3 protein. In the table there are roughly 300,000 distinct CDR3 sequences, around 7% of which are singletons. CDR1 and CDR2 from the germline V gene are LGHNT and FRNRAP. The CDR3 is 14 amino acids. The V and J ends lost 5 bases and 8 bases, in that order; junction bases with no gene match: 7. V usage is TRBV12-5 and J usage is TRBJ1-4; the match to TRBD1 covers 8 bases. The TCR comes from a man in his late teens or twenties who received the YFV17D yellow fever vaccine. Sequences were derived from PBMCs, sampled approximately 40 days after the first yellow fever vaccination. The CDR3 nucleotides are TGTGCTAGTGGTCTGGACAGGGTAGGCGAAAAACTGTTTTTT. This translates into CASGLDRVGEKLFF.